The clone carrying this TCR beta chain was seen at least ten times. Its antigen is not identified. Germline V gives CDR1 MNHEY, CDR2 SMNVEV (reference sequence). V dropped 5 bases and J dropped 1; count of bases not matched to a gene: 2. The CDR3 has 15 amino acids. This specimen comes from a study of T cells after yellow fever vaccination. The wider study: The authors prepared low-cell-number fractions using SMART-Seq v4 Ultra Low Input.

Study-wide findings and caveats: CD4 and CD8 compartments shared a small share of clonotypes. Booster samples showed a return of most primary-vaccination clones (roughly 96% CD4, approximately 88% CD8).

Researchers made TCR cDNA using 5'RACE template switching, and this step added a universal primer site and UMIs. TCRdb used MiXCR to reprocess the 5' RACE reads, holding one entry per CDR3 protein. The sample records 250,000 to 400,000 distinct CDR3 sequences, 4.1% being singletons. The chain is built from TRBV27 and TRBJ2-7; 13 bases match TRBD2. This specimen was PBMCs, taken 5 days after the yellow fever booster vaccination. The origin of this receptor is a man aged 18 to 35 who received the YFV17D yellow fever vaccine. CDR3 sequence: CASSPTSGGSYEQYV. The DNA of the CDR3 is TGTGCCAGCAGTCCGACTAGCGGGGGGTCCTACGAGCAGTACGTC.